The 24 T cell receptor beta chains reported below all come from one sample, sequenced in a study of cytomegalovirus exposure and HLA in healthy donors. The PCR made use of 60 Vbeta and 13 Jbeta primers. Profiling relied on immunoSEQ multiplex PCR, and the TCRdb table lists in-frame clones only, not all of them. The sample consists of roughly 250,000 clones, 80% of them appearing once. Sequencing was done on a sample of PBMCs. All receptors derive from a girl aged 2-10 years in good health and CMV-seronegative.

This chain uses TRBV5-1 with TRBJ1-2; D not certain. The CDR3 runs to 13 residues. Germline CDR1 and CDR2: SGHRS and YFSETQ. Trimming removed 0 bases from V and 2 bases from J, with 5 bases in between. The CDR3: CASSLAENYGYTF. CDR3 nucleotides: TGCGCCAGCAGCTTGGCTGAGAACTATGGCTACACCTTC.

For the CDR3, the DNA is TGTGCCATCAGTGTAGGTAGCGGGAGACTAGATACGCAGTATTTT. Amino acid sequence: CAISVGSGRLDTQYF. The rearrangement uses TRBV10-3 and TRBJ2-3; 9 positions agree with TRBD2. CDR1 is ENHRY and CDR2 is SYGVKD in the germline V gene. The CDR3 has 15 amino acids. The trim removed 4 bases at V and 5 bases at J, leaving 7 bases unmatched.

The chain couples TRBV30 to TRBJ1-1, with D possibly being TRBD1 (6 bases). Germline V gene lookup returns CDR1 GTSNPN and CDR2 SVGIG (reference sequence). V was pared by 4 bases and J by 0 bases, with 12 bases between. The CDR3 consists of 14 residues. CDR3 sequence (DNA): TGTGCCTGGAACCCGGGGACACTGAACACTGAAGCTTTCTTT. Amino acids: CAWNPGTLNTEAFF.

The V and J genes are TRBV7-8 and TRBJ2-2; perhaps TRBD1 as D (5 bases). The V gene lost 2 bases and the J gene lost 3 bases, with 16 bases spanning the gap. The CDR3 covers 17 residues. The germline V gene encodes CDR1 SGHVS and CDR2 FQNEAQ. CDR3 sequence (DNA): TGTGCCAGCAGCTTATTGTCCCTAGACAGCTACACCGGGGAGCTGTTTTTT. This sequence encodes CASSLLSLDSYTGELFF.

The V and J genes are TRBV18 and TRBJ2-7; 8 bases agree with TRBD2. With V trimmed by 3 bases and J by 7 bases, 5 bases remained unmatched. The CDR3 sequence is 13 residues long. CDR1 KGHSH and CDR2 LQKENI come from the germline V gene. CDR3 residues: CASSPSAGGEQYF. In DNA form, the CDR3 reads TGTGCCAGCTCACCGAGCGCGGGGGGAGAGCAGTACTTC.

This chain links TRBV12-5 with TRBJ1-5; D remains ambiguous. The CDR3 has 14 amino acids. The V gene lost 4 bases and the J gene lost 5 bases, with 12 bases spanning the gap. Per the germline V gene, CDR1 is LGHNT and CDR2 is FRNRAP. CDR3 sequence: CASGYLGRHQPQHF. The DNA of the CDR3 is TGTGCTAGTGGTTATCTCGGGAGACATCAGCCCCAGCATTTT.

V and J are TRBV7-9 and TRBJ2-3, with D possibly matching TRBD2 (6 bases). The CDR3 runs to 15 residues. From germline, CDR1 is SEHNR and CDR2 FQNEAQ (reference sequence). V dropped 5 bases and J dropped 1 base, with 13 bases sitting between them. The CDR3 nucleotides are TGTGCCAGCAGCCCCCTCAGGAGGGGCACAGATACGCAGTATTTT. Its translation: CASSPLRRGTDTQYF. Full variable domain (rest looked up from reference TRBV7-9 and TRBJ2-3): DTGVSQNPRHKITKRGQNVTFRCDPISEHNRLYWYRQTLGQGPEFLTYFQNEAQLEKSRLLSDRFSAERPKGSFSTLEIQRTEQGDSAMYLCASSPLRRGTDTQYFGPGTRLTVL.

This chain links TRBV28 with TRBJ1-3; 9 bases match TRBD1. This CDR3 region has 16 residues. CDR1 is MDHEN and CDR2 is SYDVKM in the germline V gene. V was pared by 5 bases and J by 3 bases, with 8 bases of the junction left unmatched. The CDR3 nucleotides are TGTGCCAGCAGTACTACAGGGGGCGAACGTGGAAACACCATATATTTT. Translating gives CASSTTGGERGNTIYF.

This clone was recorded once. The CDR3 sequence is CASSESARDNQPQHF. CDR3 bases: TGCGCCAGCAGTGAGTCGGCCAGGGACAATCAGCCCCAGCATTTT. The gene calls are TRBV10-1 and TRBJ1-5; D may be TRBD1 (5 bases). CDR1 and CDR2 from the germline V gene are WNHNN and SYGVQD (reference sequence). V lost 0 bases and J lost 3, with 9 bases in between. The CDR3 consists of 15 residues.

V usage is TRBV6-1 and J usage is TRBJ1-4; D is ambiguous. The CDR3 spans 11 residues. Germline assignment: CDR1 MNHNS and CDR2 SASEGT. V was cut by 6 bases and J by 8 bases, with 7 bases left in between. In DNA, the CDR3 is TGTGCCAGCAGAATGAGCGAAAAACTGTTTTTT. Translated: CASRMSEKLFF.

The chain employs TRBV14 and TRBJ2-1; weak D call: TRBD2 (6 bases). The germline V gene encodes CDR1 SGHDN and CDR2 FVKESK. Trimming pared 1 base from V and 0 bases from J, leaving 7 bases between. The CDR3 is 15 amino acids. The CDR3 spells CASSQGRGSYNEQFF. The CDR3 region has the DNA TGTGCCAGCAGCCAAGGGCGGGGCTCCTACAATGAGCAGTTCTTC.

The gene calls are TRBV6-1 and TRBJ1-1; D call uncertain. Germline CDR1 MNHNS, CDR2 SASEGT. Trimming shortened V by 7 bases and J by 0 bases, and 12 bases separated the two germline ends. The length of the CDR3 is 14 residues. The CDR3 loop is CASNRGSMNTEAFF. The DNA for the CDR3 is TGTGCCAGCAACCGAGGCTCCATGAACACTGAAGCTTTCTTT.

The gene calls are TRBV5-1 and TRBJ2-3; 7 bases agree with TRBD2. This CDR3 spans 18 amino acids. Germline V CDR1 and CDR2: SGHRS, YFSETQ. The J segment lost 8 bases and the V segment lost 2 bases, leaving 20 bases of the junction unmatched. DNA for the CDR3: TGCGCCAGCAGCTTTATTCCAACGACTAGCTTGGGTCTTGGTACGCAGTATTTT. Its translation: CASSFIPTTSLGLGTQYF.

This rearrangement joins TRBV2 to TRBJ2-1; 8 bases are a match to TRBD2. Unmatched junction bases numbered 7, after V lost 6 bases and J lost 3 bases. CDR1 and CDR2 from the germline V gene are SNHLY and FYNNEI. The CDR3 contains 15 residues. CDR3 in amino acids: CASRAERESYNEQFF. DNA of the CDR3: TGTGCCAGCAGGGCTGAGCGGGAGAGCTACAATGAGCAGTTCTTC.

About this clone: This CDR3 is also generated by other DNA sequences in the sample. The chain combines TRBV7-6 with TRBJ2-5; maybe TRBD1 (5 bases). Germline V gene lookup returns CDR1 SGHVS and CDR2 FNYEAQ. CDR3 length equals 14 residues. V dropped 1 base and J dropped 1 base, with 7 bases sitting between them. The CDR3: CASSLGGGQETQYF. The DNA for the CDR3 is TGTGCCAGCAGCTTAGGGGGCGGCCAAGAGACCCAGTACTTC.

About this clone: In the same sample, other DNA sequences code for this CDR3. The chain employs TRBV5-4 and TRBJ2-7; 7 bases match TRBD2. The CDR3 totals 14 residues. With 3 bases clipped from V and 3 bases from J, the junction kept 6 bases outside the gene matches. Germline V CDR1 and CDR2: SGHNT, YYREEE (reference sequence). The CDR3 is CASSSRTGGYEQYF. CDR3 DNA: TGTGCCAGCAGCTCCCGGACGGGGGGCTACGAGCAGTACTTC.

This clone has a single count. The V gene is TRBV28, the J gene TRBJ1-2; D unresolved. The CDR3 sequence is 13 residues long. V shed 3 bases and J shed 8 bases, with 13 bases lying between them. CDR1 is MDHEN and CDR2 is SYDVKM in the germline V gene. The CDR3 coding sequence is TGTGCCAGCAGTTTTGGGCTGATTCGAGGCTACACCTTC. Protein: CASSFGLIRGYTF.

The rearrangement links TRBV19 to TRBJ1-2; maybe TRBD1 (5 bases). V was clipped by 0 bases and J by 6 bases, with 8 bases between them. CDR1 is LNHDA and CDR2 is SQIVND in the germline V gene (reference sequence). This CDR3 contains 13 residues. The CDR3 DNA follows: TGTGCCAGTAGTATAGAAACGGGGGATGGCTACACCTTC. Its translation is CASSIETGDGYTF.

The chain carries TRBV4-2 and TRBJ2-1; 8 positions match TRBD2. The junction had 7 bases not matched to a gene; V was cut back by 6 bases and J by 0 bases. There are 16 residues in the CDR3. Germline-derived CDR1 and CDR2 are LGHNA and YNFKEQ. The CDR3 nucleotides are TGTGCCAGCAGTCCGAAAGGGACTAGCTCCTACAATGAGCAGTTCTTC. Its protein product is CASSPKGTSSYNEQFF.

The genes are TRBV23-1 and TRBJ2-4; D is perhaps TRBD2 (6 bases). TRBV23-1 is an open reading frame, and its role is uncertain. V lost 2 bases, J lost 0 bases, and 11 bases lay in between. The CDR3 is 16 amino acids. In DNA form, the CDR3 reads TGCGCCAGCAGTCAAAAAAAGGGACTAGCCAAAAACATTCAGTACTTC. Translating gives CASSQKKGLAKNIQYF.

This clone was counted a few times. CDR3 sequence reads: CASSARSGELETQYF. CDR3 sequence (DNA): TGTGCCAGCAGCGCGCGAAGCGGGGAATTAGAGACCCAGTACTTC. The chain combines TRBV9 with TRBJ2-5; 7 nucleotides agree with TRBD2. CDR3 length: 15 amino acids. In germline, CDR1 is SGDLS, CDR2 YYNGEE. J gave up 4 bases and V 3 bases, and 9 bases lay outside the gene matches.

The J gene is TRBJ1-6, the V gene TRBV28; D ambiguous. V lost 5 bases, J lost 14 bases, and 10 bases lay in between. Germline CDR1 and CDR2: MDHEN and SYDVKM. This CDR3 spans 11 amino acids. The CDR3 bases are TGTGCCAGCAGTGAGGGAAGGGCCCTCCACTTT. Translating it yields CASSEGRALHF.

In this sample, this clone turned up a few times. The chain has TRBV2 and TRBJ1-6, with 8 nucleotides matching TRBD1. CDR3 length: 16 residues. Looked up from germline, CDR1 is SNHLY and CDR2 is FYNNEI. With V trimmed by 2 bases and J by 10 bases, 10 bases remained unmatched. The CDR3 nucleotides read TGTGCCAGCAGTGAAAGGGGGCAGGGGGCGAAGTCACCCCTCCACTTT. Residues: CASSERGQGAKSPLHF.

The chain joins TRBV5-1 to TRBJ1-2; D is perhaps TRBD1 (6 bases). The CDR3 is 12 amino acids. Trimming took off 4 bases at V and 8 bases at J, with 12 bases between the two ends. Germline V gives CDR1 SGHRS, CDR2 YFSETQ. In DNA, the CDR3 is TGCGCCAGCAGCATCCAGGGGTACGGCTACACCTTC. It is translated as CASSIQGYGYTF.